This TCR beta chain was captured by sequencing in a study of blood T cells in healthy people across ages. Study-level results: Older age went with lower TCR beta diversity per million T cells, in a roughly linear way.

Next came a second PCR, run for roughly 7 to 12 cycles, which used a sample-barcoded 5' primer along with a J-beta primer mix. TCRdb re-analysed the 5' RACE reads in MiXCR, keeping a single row per CDR3 protein. The sample consists of about 670,000 distinct CDR3 sequences, roughly half of them appearing once. Concerning this clonotype itself: Its antigen is not identified.

The CDR3 contains 15 residues. V shed 4 bases and J shed 6 bases, with 17 bases lying between them. The TCR sequence derives from a woman older than 75 in good health. Sequenced material: blood. The chain links TRBV12-3 or TRBV12-4 to TRBJ2-3; the D gene is possibly TRBD2 (8 bases). The CDR3 DNA follows: TGTGCCAGCAGTTCGGGGGGGACAGCCAGGGATACGCAGTATTTT. It specifies CASSSGGTARDTQYF.